This TCR beta chain was observed in a study of Graves' ophthalmopathy and Graves' hyperthyroidism. Notes on the study in general: Blood also carried most expanded thyroid clonotypes exceeding 0.001 frequency.

Scientists amplified the TCR beta CDR3 regions from RNA transcripts. RT-PCR was first run with HTBI primers, then multiplex PCR in a second round. TCRdb used MiXCR to reprocess the multiplex PCR reads, holding one entry per CDR3 protein. Here the sample spans just over 400,000 distinct CDR3 sequences, around 21% being singletons. The CDR3 spans 15 residues. Germline values: CDR1 MNHNS, CDR2 SASEGT. This clonotype came up a few times. Its target is not known. A much larger clonotype is one base distant, so this may be a read error. Sequencing input: peripheral blood. This receptor was identified in a woman aged 18-29 years with stable Graves' hyperthyroidism. This sequence joins TRBV6-1 and TRBJ2-4; D is perhaps TRBD1 or TRBD2 (5 bases each). The CDR3 DNA sequence: TGTGCCAGCAGAGAAAGGGACGGAGCCAAAAACATTAAGTACTTC. Translation gives CASRERDGAKNIKYF.